This entry lists 15 T cell receptor beta chains sequenced from one sample in a study of blood T cell repertoires in COVID-19. Profiling relied on immunoSEQ multiplex PCR, and the TCRdb table lists in-frame clones only, not all of them. The sample shows about 69,000 clones, 70% to 85% of them seen only once. The specimen was peripheral blood. The source is a man aged 50 to 59 with COVID-19, enrolled during active disease.

This chain uses TRBV5-1 with TRBJ2-7; possibly TRBD2 for D (5 bases). The V end was cut by 3 bases, the J end by 3 bases, with 16 bases between. Germline values: CDR1 SGHRS, CDR2 YFSETQ. The CDR3 runs 15 residues. The CDR3 loop is CASSSLQGRGYEQYF. The CDR3 DNA is TGCGCCAGCAGCTCCCTACAAGGACGGGGCTACGAGCAGTACTTC. Full variable domain (rest looked up from reference TRBV5-1 and TRBJ2-7): KAGVTQTPRYLIKTRGQQVTLSCSPISGHRSVSWYQQTPGQGLQFLFEYFSETQRNKGNFPGRFSGRQFSNSRSEMNVSTLELGDSALYLCASSSLQGRGYEQYFGPGTRLTVT.

This clone has a single count. The rearrangement joins TRBV6-5 to TRBJ1-2; D gene ambiguous. The CDR3 is 13 residues long. V was clipped by 0 bases and J by 8 bases, with 10 bases between them. Per the germline V gene, CDR1 is MNHEY and CDR2 is SVGAGI. The CDR3 bases are TGTGCCAGCAGTTACTCGGAGGATTCCGGCTACACCTTC. It translates to CASSYSEDSGYTF.

The chain uses TRBV7-8 and TRBJ2-3; D gene ambiguous. Between the trimmed V and J ends, which lost 3 bases and 2 bases, there was a span of 15 bases. This CDR3 is built from 16 residues. Germline lookup yields CDR1 SGHVS and CDR2 FQNEAQ. The CDR3 nucleotides are TGTGCCAGCAGCTTTCTTCCGTCTCCTAACACAGATACGCAGTATTTT. This translates into CASSFLPSPNTDTQYF.

V is TRBV7-3 and J is TRBJ2-3, with D tentatively TRBD1 (6 bases). The CDR3 length is 15 residues. In germline, CDR1 is SGHTA, CDR2 FQGTGA. V was pared by 3 bases and J by 1 base, with 11 bases between. In nucleotides, the CDR3 is TGTGCCAGCAGCTTGGCAGGGGCGGGCACAGATACGCAGTATTTT. Residues: CASSLAGAGTDTQYF.

The rearrangement uses TRBV7-9 and TRBJ1-2, with D perhaps TRBD1 (5 bases). Germline values: CDR1 SEHNR, CDR2 FQNEAQ (reference sequence). This CDR3 is built from 13 residues. Trimming removed 4 bases from V and 8 bases from J, with 14 bases in between. CDR3 in amino acids: CASSSLGATGYTF. The CDR3 coding sequence is TGTGCCAGCAGCTCTCTTGGGGCGACAGGCTACACCTTC.

The rearrangement links TRBV27 to TRBJ2-7; 10 positions agree with TRBD1. After removal of 3 bases from V and 2 bases from J, the junction contained 13 bases not matched to a gene. This CDR3 comprises 18 residues. Germline CDR1 MNHEY, CDR2 SMNVEV (reference sequence). The CDR3 sequence: CASSFTYVGTGDAYEQYF. CDR3 nucleotides: TGTGCCAGCAGTTTTACCTACGTCGGGACAGGGGATGCCTACGAGCAGTACTTC.

V is TRBV11-1 and J is TRBJ1-1; D is possibly TRBD1 (6 bases). CDR1 and CDR2 from the germline V gene are SGHAT and FQDESV (reference sequence). The CDR3 has 13 residues. The V end lost 1 base, the J end lost 12 bases, and 15 bases lay between the germline ends. DNA of the CDR3: TGTGCCAGCAGCTTAGGTCATCGGACAGTAACTTTCTTT. Translated, it gives CASSLGHRTVTFF.

This chain joins TRBV7-2 and TRBJ2-3; 8 nucleotides line up with TRBD2. Trimming at V came to 7 bases and at J to 5 bases, leaving 11 bases not matched to a gene. In germline, CDR1 is SGHTA, CDR2 FQGNSA. The CDR3 has 15 residues. The CDR3 DNA sequence: TGTGCCAGCACCCTAGGGCGGGGGGCAATAGATACGCAGTATTTT. This encodes CASTLGRGAIDTQYF.

The CDR3 nucleotides are TGTGCCAGTAGTAAGCGACTAGCGGGGGAAGAGACCCAGTACTTC. This sequence encodes CASSKRLAGEETQYF. V is TRBV19 and J is TRBJ2-5; 12 positions match TRBD2. Trimming cost V 4 bases and J 3 bases; bases outside gene matches: 3. Germline lookup yields CDR1 LNHDA and CDR2 SQIVND (reference sequence). The CDR3 runs 15 residues. The full variable domain, rest sourced from reference TRBV19 and TRBJ2-5, is DGGITQSPKYLFRKEGQNVTLSCEQNLNHDAMYWYRQDPGQGLRLIYYSQIVNDFQKGDIAEGYSVSREKKESFPLTVTSAQKNPTAFYLCASSKRLAGEETQYFGPGTRLLVL.

The chain employs TRBV5-6 and TRBJ2-2; D is unresolved. Trimming took off 4 bases at V and 3 bases at J, with 10 bases between the two ends. The CDR3 contains 14 residues. Germline lookup yields CDR1 SGHDT and CDR2 YYEEEE. CDR3 residues: CASSKQIHTGELFF. For the CDR3, the DNA is TGTGCCAGCAGCAAACAGATCCACACCGGGGAGCTGTTTTTT.

The V and J genes are TRBV12-2 and TRBJ1-5; the table's D call of TRBD1 was not tested on the DNA. TRBV12-2 is listed as a pseudogene. The CDR3 runs 15 residues. CDR3 coding DNA: TGTGCAAGTCGCTTGGGGGACAGGGACAATCAGCCCCAGCATTTT. Amino acids: CASRLGDRDNQPQHF.

The J gene is TRBJ1-1, the V gene TRBV7-3; 7 nucleotides agree with TRBD1. The ends lost 5 bases at V and 3 bases at J; junction bases unmatched: 6. The CDR3 is 14 amino acids. The germline V gene has CDR1 SGHTA and CDR2 FQGTGA. CDR3 residues: CASSAYRGHTEAFF. CDR3 nucleotide sequence: TGTGCCAGCAGCGCGTACAGGGGTCACACTGAAGCTTTCTTT.

This clone appeared a single time. This sequence joins TRBV7-7 and TRBJ1-2; 9 nucleotides line up with TRBD1. This CDR3 is 13 amino acids long. The V gene end was trimmed by 5 bases and the J gene end by 5 bases; junction bases not matched to a gene: 3. In germline, CDR1 is SSHAT, CDR2 FNYEAQ (reference sequence). The CDR3 bases are TGTGCCAGCAGCCCCGGGACAGGGTATGGCTACACCTTC. Amino acids: CASSPGTGYGYTF. The full variable domain, completed using reference TRBV7-7 and TRBJ1-2, is GAGVSQSPRYKVTKRGQDVTLRCDPISSHATLYWYQQALGQGPEFLTYFNYEAQPDKSGLPSDRFSAERPEGSISTLTIQRTEQRDSAMYRCASSPGTGYGYTFGSGTRLTVV.

To note about this clone: The same CDR3 can be traced to other DNA sequences in this sample. The chain joins TRBV6-2 or TRBV6-3 to TRBJ2-7, with D uncertain. The germline V gene encodes CDR1 MNHEY and CDR2 SVGEGT. Trimming removed 2 bases at V and 3 bases at J, with 2 bases between. The length of the CDR3 is 11 residues. This chain's CDR3 is CASSYLYEQYF. CDR3 coding DNA: TGTGCCAGCAGTTACCTCTACGAGCAGTACTTC.

This rearrangement joins TRBV11-2 to TRBJ2-3, with TRBD1 matching over 9 bases. The CDR3 is 16 residues long. V lost 6 bases, J lost 3 bases, and 10 bases stayed unmatched. Germline V gene data show CDR1 as SGHAT and CDR2 as FQNNGV. CDR3 DNA: TGTGCCAGCAGGCAGAACAGGGGGCTGGAGACAGATACGCAGTATTTT. As protein: CASRQNRGLETDTQYF. Drawing the rest from reference TRBV11-2 and TRBJ2-3, the complete variable domain is EAGVAQSPRYKIIEKRQSVAFWCNPISGHATLYWYQQILGQGPKLLIQFQNNGVVDDSQLPKDRFSAERLKGVDSTLKIQPAKLEDSAVYLCASRQNRGLETDTQYFGPGTRLTVL.